The clone carrying this T cell receptor beta chain was counted between two and nine times. Its antigen is as yet unknown. TCR beta cDNA libraries included unique molecular identifiers. Each CDR3 protein gets one entry after TCRdb re-called the PCR reads with MiXCR. The data contain over 250,000 distinct CDR3 sequences, 35% to 45% of them singletons. This record belongs to a study of post-analysis software for immune sequencing data. Whole-study findings and limits: Compared with controls, patients had more of about 5 TRBV segments, including TRBV5-6, TRBV5-1 and TRBV20-1. Pronounced co-clustering by F measure was evident among identically batched samples.

The length of the CDR3 is 16 residues. J gave up 3 bases and V 5 bases, and 7 bases lay outside the gene matches. In germline, CDR1 is SGHVS, CDR2 FNYEAQ. The gene calls are TRBV7-6 and TRBJ2-3; 11 bases match TRBD2. What was sequenced was blood. The clonotype comes from a girl aged 5 to 17 with multiple sclerosis. CDR3 residues: CASSLASGRMTDTQYF. In DNA form, the CDR3 reads TGTGCCAGCAGCCTCGCTAGCGGGAGGATGACAGATACGCAGTATTTT.